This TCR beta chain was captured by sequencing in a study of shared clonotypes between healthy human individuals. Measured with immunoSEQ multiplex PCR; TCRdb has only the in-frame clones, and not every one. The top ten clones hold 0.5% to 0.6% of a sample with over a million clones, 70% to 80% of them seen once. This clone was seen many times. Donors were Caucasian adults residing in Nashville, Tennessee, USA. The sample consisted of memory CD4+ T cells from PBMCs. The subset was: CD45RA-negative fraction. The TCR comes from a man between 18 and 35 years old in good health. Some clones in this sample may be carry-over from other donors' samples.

The CDR3 DNA reads TGTGCCAGCAGCCGCAAGACTAGCGGAGAGACCCAGTACTTC. Its protein is CASSRKTSGETQYF. This chain links TRBV7-8 with TRBJ2-5; 9 bases match TRBD2. In germline, CDR1 is SGHVS, CDR2 FQNEAQ. CDR3 length: 14 residues. Trimming at V came to 5 bases and at J to 4 bases, leaving 5 bases not matched to a gene. The full variable domain, its missing parts supplied by reference TRBV7-8 and TRBJ2-5, is GAGVSQSPRYKVAKRGQDVALRCDPISGHVSLFWYQQALGQGPEFLTYFQNEAQLDKSGLPSDRFFAERPEGSVSTLKIQRTQQEDSAVYLCASSRKTSGETQYFGPGTRLLVL.